Listed here are 20 T cell receptor beta chains from one sample, sequenced in a study of human T cells and chemical hapten exposure. Sample time point: pre-sensitization, week 0. Treatment here: therapeutic diphenylcyclopropenone sensitization with weekly scalp DPC. Each CDR3 protein is one row after TCRdb ran MiXCR on the RACE reads. The top ten clones hold just over 2.5% of a sample with roughly 380,000 distinct CDR3 sequences, less than 6.5% of them seen once. The sequencing used whole blood, collected in connection with sensitization to the hapten diphenylcyclopropenone (DPC). The receptors derive from a woman between 50 and 59 years old with alopecia areata. Some clones in this sample may be carry-over from other donors' samples.

At least ten counts were recorded for this clonotype. The chain combines TRBV3-1 with TRBJ2-6; D perhaps matches TRBD1 (6 bases). Germline V gene sequence: CDR1 LGHDT, CDR2 YNNKEL (reference sequence). V was shortened by 4 bases and J by 4 bases, with 14 bases between the two germline ends. The CDR3 is 16 amino acids. This CDR3 reads CASSPRWGLGANVLTF. In DNA form, the CDR3 reads TGTGCCAGCAGCCCAAGGTGGGGGCTCGGGGCCAACGTCCTGACTTTC.

This clonotype has ten or more counts. This chain uses TRBV11-2 with TRBJ2-1, with D tentatively TRBD2 (6 bases). The CDR3 length is 15 residues. Germline assignment: CDR1 SGHAT and CDR2 FQNNGV. Trimming shortened V by 1 base and J by 7 bases, and 14 bases separated the two germline ends. The CDR3 loop is CASSLVLAVKNEQFF. The CDR3 region has the DNA TGTGCCAGCAGCTTAGTATTAGCGGTGAAGAATGAGCAGTTCTTC.

This clonotype was detected many times. This chain's CDR3 is CASRSRPVNTEAFF. In DNA, the CDR3 is TGTGCCAGCAGATCCCGCCCGGTGAACACTGAAGCTTTCTTT. The chain joins TRBV28 to TRBJ1-1, with D unresolved. The CDR3 totals 14 residues. CDR1 and CDR2 (germline): MDHEN, SYDVKM. V was shortened by 6 bases and J by 0 bases, with 11 bases between the two germline ends. The whole variable domain, filled in from reference TRBV28 and TRBJ1-1, reads DVKVTQSSRYLVKRTGEKVFLECVQDMDHENMFWYRQDPGLGLRLIYFSYDVKMKEKGDIPEGYSVSREKKERFSLILESASTNQTSMYLCASRSRPVNTEAFFGQGTRLTVV.

This clonotype was counted many times. Here the CDR3 DNA reads TGTGCCAGCAGCCTGGTGGGGGCGGCCTACAATGAGCAGTTCTTC. Protein product: CASSLVGAAYNEQFF. The chain has TRBV6-2 or TRBV6-3 and TRBJ2-1; TRBD1 might be the D (6 bases). This CDR3 contains 15 residues. Germline V lookup: CDR1 MNHEY, CDR2 SVGEGT. V dropped 6 bases and J dropped 2 bases, with 14 bases sitting between them.

This clonotype was seen repeatedly, ten times or more. The V gene is TRBV7-2, the J gene TRBJ2-3, with 7 bases lining up with TRBD2. The V segment lost 0 bases and the J segment 3 bases; nucleotides outside the gene matches: 3. The germline V gene encodes CDR1 SGHTA and CDR2 FQGNSA. This CDR3 has 15 residues. The CDR3 region has the DNA TGTGCCAGCAGCTTAGCGGGAGGGCCGACAGATACGCAGTATTTT. Encoded protein: CASSLAGGPTDTQYF.

The chain has TRBV6-5 and TRBJ1-1; D is unclear. The CDR3 has 14 residues. The germline gives CDR1 MNHEY, CDR2 SVGAGI. V lost 0 bases and J lost 4, with 9 bases in between. CDR3 sequence (DNA): TGTGCCAGCAGTTACTCGACGGCAGGCACTGAAGCTTTCTTT. Translated: CASSYSTAGTEAFF.

This clonotype came up a few times. This rearrangement joins TRBV6-5 to TRBJ1-6; D is undetermined. CDR1 and CDR2 (germline): MNHEY, SVGAGI. V lost 6 bases and J lost 6, with 18 bases in between. The CDR3 runs 16 residues. The CDR3 protein is CASRVKGSGANSPLHF. CDR3 nucleotide sequence: TGTGCCAGCAGGGTGAAAGGGTCTGGAGCTAATTCACCCCTCCACTTT.

This clonotype was observed at least ten times. The chain recombines TRBV10-3 with TRBJ1-5; perhaps TRBD1 as D (5 bases). This CDR3 comprises 15 residues. Germline CDR1 ENHRY, CDR2 SYGVKD. The V gene lost 0 bases and the J gene lost 0 bases, with 6 bases spanning the gap. The DNA for the CDR3 is TGTGCCATCAGTGAGTCGCAGGGTAGCAATCAGCCCCAGCATTTT. This gives the protein CAISESQGSNQPQHF.

This clonotype was seen at least ten times. V is TRBV15 and J is TRBJ2-3; D call uncertain. V was pared by 0 bases and J by 6 bases, with 13 bases between. The CDR3 totals 15 residues. Germline V CDR1 and CDR2: LNHNV, YYDKDF (reference sequence). CDR3 amino acids: CATSRDQGSHDTQYF. CDR3 DNA sequence: TGTGCCACCAGCAGAGATCAAGGGTCCCACGATACGCAGTATTTT.

In its sample, this clonotype was seen a few times. The rearrangement links TRBV12-3 or TRBV12-4 to TRBJ1-1; TRBD1 matches at 9 bases. V gave up 4 bases and J gave up 0 bases; unmatched junction bases: 3. The CDR3 runs 15 residues. Here the CDR3 DNA reads TGTGCCAGCAGTTCGACAGGGGGTATGAACACTGAAGCTTTCTTT. This encodes CASSSTGGMNTEAFF.

In its sample, this clonotype was seen a few times. V gene TRBV29-1 combines with J gene TRBJ2-5; maybe TRBD1 (6 bases). The germline gives CDR1 SQVTM, CDR2 ANQGSEA. This CDR3 spans 12 amino acids. The V end was cut by 2 bases, the J end by 6 bases, with 10 bases between. The CDR3 sequence: CSVEQGDKTQYF. The CDR3, as DNA: TGCAGCGTTGAACAAGGGGACAAGACCCAGTACTTC.

In its sample, this clonotype was seen a few times. CDR3: CAWSAQGAQPQHF. The CDR3 region has the DNA TGTGCCTGGAGTGCACAGGGAGCCCAGCCCCAGCATTTT. This rearrangement joins TRBV30 to TRBJ1-5, with D possibly TRBD1 on 6 matching bases. The CDR3 is 13 residues long. V lost 1 base and J 7 bases, leaving 11 bases between the germline ends. CDR1 is GTSNPN, CDR2 SVGIG, per germline (reference sequence).

The V call is TRBV27, the J call TRBJ2-4, with no clear D. Germline V gene data show CDR1 as MNHEY and CDR2 as SMNVEV (reference sequence). Trimming pared 2 bases from V and 8 bases from J, leaving 16 bases between. The CDR3 has 15 amino acids. CDR3 sequence reads: CASSLVGSRSDIQYF. The CDR3 DNA follows: TGTGCCAGCAGTTTAGTGGGTTCCCGGTCGGACATTCAGTACTTC.

This clonotype was detected only a few times. V is TRBV3-1 and J is TRBJ1-2, with 7 bases lining up with TRBD1. Losses at the gene ends were 3 bases for V and 5 bases for J; bases not matched to a gene: 3. The germline V gene has CDR1 LGHDT and CDR2 YNNKEL (reference sequence). The CDR3 has 13 residues. In nucleotides, the CDR3 is TGTGCCAGCAGCCATGACAGGGTATATGGCTACACCTTC. This sequence encodes CASSHDRVYGYTF. Together with reference TRBV3-1 and TRBJ1-2, the CDR3 gives the full variable domain: DTAVSQTPKYLVTQMGNDKSIKCEQNLGHDTMYWYKQDSKKFLKIMFSYNNKELIINETVPNRFSPKSPDKAHLNLHINSLELGDSAVYFCASSHDRVYGYTFGSGTRLTVV.

There are many counts of this clonotype. V is TRBV29-1 and J is TRBJ1-5; D might be TRBD1 (6 bases). V was trimmed by 4 bases and J by 4 bases, leaving 11 bases between them. There are 13 residues in the CDR3. CDR1 and CDR2 (germline): SQVTM, ANQGSEA. CDR3 region: CSVGQGQNQPQHF. The CDR3 DNA follows: TGCAGCGTTGGGCAGGGGCAAAATCAGCCCCAGCATTTT.

This clonotype has ten or more counts. This rearrangement joins TRBV9 to TRBJ2-7, with TRBD1 identical over 8 bases. V lost 4 bases and J lost 2; bases outside the gene matches: 11. This CDR3 is built from 16 residues. Germline V CDR1 and CDR2: SGDLS, YYNGEE. CDR3 loop: CASSPPRQGSAYEQYF. The DNA of the CDR3 is TGTGCCAGCAGCCCACCAAGACAGGGGAGTGCCTACGAGCAGTACTTC.

The chain carries TRBV9 and TRBJ1-1; tentatively, D is TRBD1 (5 bases). The CDR3 totals 14 residues. Germline CDR1 SGDLS, CDR2 YYNGEE. V was trimmed by 3 bases and J by 3 bases, leaving 12 bases between them. The CDR3 DNA sequence: TGTGCCAGCAGCGACCGGGACTTAGACACTGAAGCTTTCTTT. This translates into CASSDRDLDTEAFF.

In its sample, this clonotype was seen many times. The gene calls are TRBV28 and TRBJ2-3; 7 bases align to TRBD2. The V gene's germline CDR1 is MDHEN and CDR2 SYDVKM. The CDR3 runs 15 residues. With V trimmed by 4 bases and J by 4 bases, 8 bases remained unmatched. The chain's CDR3 is CASSSPGGSPDTQYF. CDR3 in DNA: TGTGCCAGCAGTTCCCCCGGCGGGAGCCCAGATACGCAGTATTTT.

The V gene is TRBV12-3 or TRBV12-4, the J gene TRBJ1-1, with unresolved D. The V and J ends lost 6 bases and 3 bases respectively, with 11 bases between them. CDR3 length: 13 residues. DNA of the CDR3: TGTGCCAGCAGACCCTATAGGGACACTGAAGCTTTCTTT. It codes for CASRPYRDTEAFF.

A few counts support this clonotype. The chain couples TRBV6-5 to TRBJ2-3; D unresolved. With 4 bases removed from V and 5 bases from J, the gap between germline ends came to 19 bases. The germline CDR1 and CDR2 sequences are MNHEY and SVGAGI. The CDR3 extends over 16 amino acids. The CDR3 reads CASSSRRTPLGDTQYF. CDR3 coding DNA: TGTGCCAGCAGTTCACGACGAACACCGTTAGGAGATACGCAGTATTTT.